This T cell receptor beta chain was documented in a study of low-dose radiotherapy and immunotherapy resistance in tumors. Study-level background: Each patient was administered nivolumab intravenously at 240 mg, which was a flat dose, every two weeks, along with intravenous ipilimumab at 1 mg/kg every six weeks. The drug cyclophosphamide was given into a vein at 200 mg/m2 every two weeks, one day before radiation and immunotherapy.

Time point denoted: after trial treatment. This sample's treatment: LDRT plus nivolumab, ipilimumab, low-dose cyclophosphamide and aspirin (RACIN trial). Qualifying patients carried advanced solid tumors devoid of tumor-infiltrating lymphocytes. In germline, CDR1 is SGDLS, CDR2 YYNGEE. This CDR3 is built from 16 residues. V was clipped by 0 bases and J by 2 bases, with 13 bases between them. Gene-specific TRAV and TRBV primers were used for first-strand cDNA, covering alpha and beta chains. TCR amplification involved 20 to 25 PCR cycles with a constant-region primer and V-primer adapter. In vitro transcription was used to amplify the isolated mRNA. A single record per CDR3 protein comes from TCRdb applying MiXCR to the reads. The sample contains fewer than 50,000 distinct CDR3 sequences, less than 30% of which appear only once.

The sequenced sample was PBMCs, obtained after low-dose radiotherapy plus immunotherapy. V and J are TRBV9 and TRBJ2-3, with a possible D match to TRBD1 (5 bases). The TCR comes from a male donor with prostate cancer. The CDR3 reads CASSVETVGPTDTQYF. CDR3 in DNA: TGTGCCAGCAGCGTAGAGACGGTGGGGCCCACAGATACGCAGTATTTT.